This T cell receptor (beta chain) was sequenced for a study of shared clonotypes between healthy human individuals. J gave up 0 bases and V 0 bases, and 12 bases lay outside the gene matches. The CDR3 covers 20 residues. Germline V gene lookup returns CDR1 ENHRY and CDR2 SYGVKD. The repertoire was sequenced with immunoSEQ multiplex PCR; TCRdb's copy has only in-frame clones and lacks some. The sample lists 1 million to 1.2 million clones; 77% were seen once. Notes on this clone: The antigen is not known.

Study outcomes and limitations: Among donors, clonotype sharing was expected to be affected by sequencing depth.

V is TRBV10-3 and J is TRBJ2-1; TRBD2 agrees at 9 bases. The sequencing input was memory CD4+ T cells from PBMCs. Subset here: CD45RA-negative fraction. The receptor was isolated from a man aged 18 to 29 in good health. Some clones in this sample may be carry-over from other donors' samples. CDR3 coding DNA: TGTGCCATCAGTGAGTCGACGACTAGCGGCTATCAGAGCTCCTACAATGAGCAGTTCTTC. Encoded protein: CAISESTTSGYQSSYNEQFF.